The 28 T cell receptor beta chains reported below all come from one sample, sequenced in a study of cytomegalovirus exposure and HLA in healthy donors. The PCR had 60 Vbeta and 13 Jbeta primers. The protocol was immunoSEQ multiplex PCR, while the TCRdb copy is restricted to in-frame clones and leaves out a portion. The repertoire holds about 170,000 clones, roughly 80% seen once, with 2.4% in the top ten. The sequenced sample was PBMCs. The receptors shown here come from a male donor in good health and CMV-seronegative.

This rearrangement joins TRBV15 to TRBJ1-1; no reliable D call. In germline, CDR1 is LNHNV, CDR2 YYDKDF (reference sequence). CDR3 size: 11 residues. V lost 8 bases and J lost 3, with 7 bases in between. Here the CDR3 DNA reads TGTGCCACCCGGACTTACACTGAAGCTTTCTTT. Its protein is CATRTYTEAFF.

V is TRBV7-2 and J is TRBJ2-1; 7 nucleotides align to TRBD2. The ends lost 5 bases at V and 2 bases at J; junction bases unmatched: 6. CDR3 length: 15 residues. Germline V gives CDR1 SGHTA, CDR2 FQGNSA. CDR3 nucleotides: TGTGCCAGCAGCGTTTTGGGGGGGACCTACAATGAGCAGTTCTTC. Translation: CASSVLGGTYNEQFF.

This chain connects TRBV5-6 to TRBJ1-1; D possibly corresponds to TRBD1 (5 bases). V lost 1 base and J lost 4, with 5 bases in between. The germline V gene encodes CDR1 SGHDT and CDR2 YYEEEE. The CDR3 spans 12 residues. The CDR3 sequence is CASSLRGTEAFF. CDR3 DNA sequence: TGTGCCAGCAGCTTGAGGGGCACTGAAGCTTTCTTT.

The V gene is TRBV30, the J gene TRBJ1-2; no definite D call. Trimming took 4 bases from V and 4 from J, leaving 16 bases between them. The CDR3 runs 14 residues. Germline-derived CDR1 and CDR2 are GTSNPN and SVGIG (reference sequence). The CDR3 nucleotides are TGTGCCTGGACGGAGGACCCAAGGAGCTATGGCTACACCTTC. Translated, it gives CAWTEDPRSYGYTF.

The V gene is TRBV13, the J gene TRBJ2-1, with D perhaps TRBD2 (5 bases). Trimming left V 5 bases short and J 6 bases short, with 8 bases between. CDR1 and CDR2 (germline): PRHDT, FYEKMQ (reference sequence). The CDR3 is made up of 12 amino acids. The CDR3 nucleotides are TGTGCCAGCAGCCAAGAGGGCAATGAGCAGTTCTTC. It encodes CASSQEGNEQFF.

The V gene is TRBV6-5, the J gene TRBJ2-5; the match to TRBD2 covers 8 bases. The V segment lost 7 bases and the J segment 5 bases; nucleotides outside the gene matches: 12. Looked up from germline, CDR1 is MNHEY and CDR2 is SVGAGI. The CDR3 totals 15 residues. The CDR3 DNA reads TGTGCCAGCATGAATACGCGGGGGGAAGGGGAGACCCAGTACTTC. Translating gives CASMNTRGEGETQYF.

The chain links TRBV30 to TRBJ1-4; D gene ambiguous. Trimming stripped 4 bases from V and 3 bases from J, with 12 bases between. The germline V gene encodes CDR1 GTSNPN and CDR2 SVGIG (reference sequence). The CDR3 sequence is 14 residues long. The DNA for the CDR3 is TGTGCCTGGATTGGAGACGGAGCTAATGAAAAACTGTTTTTT. The encoded protein is CAWIGDGANEKLFF.

As DNA, the CDR3 is TGTGCCAGTAGTATACCGGACTACTATGGCTACACCTTC. This gives the protein CASSIPDYYGYTF. V usage is TRBV19 and J usage is TRBJ1-2; the D is unclear. V gave up 2 bases and J gave up 3 bases, with 7 bases separating them. The germline CDR1 and CDR2 sequences are LNHDA and SQIVND (reference sequence). CDR3 length: 13 residues. Using reference TRBV19 and TRBJ1-2 for the parts outside the CDR3, the full variable domain is DGGITQSPKYLFRKEGQNVTLSCEQNLNHDAMYWYRQDPGQGLRLIYYSQIVNDFQKGDIAEGYSVSREKKESFPLTVTSAQKNPTAFYLCASSIPDYYGYTFGSGTRLTVV.

V gene TRBV19 combines with J gene TRBJ1-6; D gene ambiguous. The CDR3 extends over 13 amino acids. Germline V gene data show CDR1 as LNHDA and CDR2 as SQIVND (reference sequence). Trimming shortened V by 3 bases and J by 5 bases, and 5 bases separated the two germline ends. The CDR3 sequence is CASSISDNSPLHF. DNA of the CDR3: TGTGCCAGTAGTATCTCGGATAATTCACCCCTCCACTTT.

The chain recombines TRBV23-1 with TRBJ2-4; tentative D call: TRBD1 (6 bases). TRBV23-1 qualifies as an ORF whose function is uncertain. The CDR3 has 13 amino acids. Trimming removed 7 bases from V and 2 bases from J, with 9 bases in between. CDR3 sequence reads: CASKQGTKNIQYF. CDR3 nucleotide sequence: TGCGCCAGCAAACAGGGTACCAAAAACATTCAGTACTTC.

The V and J genes are TRBV5-3 and TRBJ1-5; D might be TRBD1 (6 bases). TRBV5-3 falls under the ORF class, with uncertain function. The CDR3 runs 16 residues. Trimming removed 4 bases from V and 2 bases from J, with 16 bases in between. CDR3 nucleotides: TGTGCCAGAAGCCCTGGGACAACCAGACGCAATCAGCCCCAGCATTTT. As protein: CARSPGTTRRNQPQHF.

The chain combines TRBV5-1 with TRBJ2-1; no clear D. V lost 0 bases and J 1 base, leaving 8 bases between the germline ends. This CDR3 contains 15 residues. Germline V gene sequence: CDR1 SGHRS, CDR2 YFSETQ. In nucleotides, the CDR3 is TGCGCCAGCAGCTTGGAATCGGGTTCCTACAATGAGCAGTTCTTC. This codes for CASSLESGSYNEQFF.

The V gene is TRBV5-4, the J gene TRBJ1-1; TRBD1 matches at 9 bases. Germline V gene lookup returns CDR1 SGHNT and CDR2 YYREEE (reference sequence). V lost 3 bases and J lost 4; bases outside the gene matches: 10. The CDR3 has 16 amino acids. DNA for the CDR3: TGTGCCAGCAGCTCCCGGGACAGGGTAATTGCCACTGAAGCTTTCTTT. As protein: CASSSRDRVIATEAFF.

The chain has TRBV5-1 and TRBJ2-1; no reliable D call. Germline lookup yields CDR1 SGHRS and CDR2 YFSETQ. The CDR3 is 11 amino acids. The germline V and J ends were trimmed by 4 bases and 3 bases, with 2 bases remaining between them. This CDR3 is CASSLYNEQFF. DNA of the CDR3: TGCGCCAGCAGCCTCTACAATGAGCAGTTCTTC.

In this sample, this clone turned up a few times. This sequence joins TRBV5-1 and TRBJ1-6; TRBD1 matches at 7 bases. After removal of 5 bases from V and 5 bases from J, the junction contained 7 bases not matched to a gene. The V gene's germline CDR1 is SGHRS and CDR2 YFSETQ. The CDR3 is 15 residues long. CDR3: CASSETGTDNSPLHF. As DNA, the CDR3 is TGCGCCAGCAGTGAAACCGGGACAGATAATTCACCCCTCCACTTT.

The chain links TRBV6-5 to TRBJ2-5; possible D gene TRBD2, 5 bases. CDR3 length: 11 amino acids. Deletions cut 6 bases from V and 5 bases from J, with 7 bases between. In germline, CDR1 is MNHEY, CDR2 SVGAGI. CDR3 sequence reads: CASRTGETQYF. The CDR3 DNA reads as TGTGCCAGCAGGACGGGGGAGACCCAGTACTTC.

This clone turned up a few times. This chain joins TRBV14 and TRBJ1-3; D uncertain. Deletions cut 1 base from V and 0 bases from J, with 7 bases between. The germline gives CDR1 SGHDN, CDR2 FVKESK. This CDR3 region has 15 residues. In DNA form, the CDR3 reads TGTGCCAGCAGCCAAGGTACTCGCTCTGGAAACACCATATATTTT. Translated: CASSQGTRSGNTIYF.

A word on this clone: Compared with germline, one end of the junction differs, possibly owing to a read error. The chain is built from TRBV5-6 and TRBJ1-2; TRBD1 matches 9 bases. The germline V gene has CDR1 SGHDT and CDR2 YYEEEE. CDR3 size: 13 residues. The CDR3 loop reads CASSLQGALGYPF. The CDR3 DNA reads TGTGCCAGCAGCCTACAGGGGGCTCTTGGCTACCCCTTC.

The sample holds one count of this clone. The V gene is TRBV6-5, the J gene TRBJ1-2; D call uncertain. The CDR3 contains 13 residues. Germline values: CDR1 MNHEY, CDR2 SVGAGI. V was cut by 2 bases and J by 7 bases, with 11 bases left in between. CDR3 sequence: CASSYMTGSGYTF. Written as DNA, the CDR3 is TGTGCCAGCAGTTACATGACGGGTAGTGGCTACACCTTC.

CDR3 sequence reads: CASRVSGNNEQFF. The DNA for the CDR3 is TGTGCCAGTAGGGTTAGCGGGAACAATGAGCAGTTCTTC. This chain links TRBV19 with TRBJ2-1, with 8 bases aligning to TRBD2. With V trimmed by 6 bases and J by 5 bases, 3 bases remained unmatched. CDR1 is LNHDA and CDR2 is SQIVND in the germline V gene (reference sequence). There are 13 residues in the CDR3.

The V gene is TRBV15, the J gene TRBJ2-5; D unclear. The ends were cut back, 5 bases at V and 4 bases at J, with 14 bases in the middle. Germline assignment: CDR1 LNHNV and CDR2 YYDKDF (reference sequence). CDR3 length: 14 amino acids. The CDR3 sequence: CATSGSRPGETQYF. In DNA, the CDR3 is TGTGCCACCAGCGGTAGCAGACCCGGAGAGACCCAGTACTTC.

As concerns this clone: Other nucleotide sequences from this sample produce the same CDR3. V gene TRBV5-1 combines with J gene TRBJ2-7; TRBD1 matches 7 bases. The CDR3 length is 15 residues. J gave up 4 bases and V 0 bases, and 7 bases lay outside the gene matches. CDR1 and CDR2 from the germline V gene are SGHRS and YFSETQ. CDR3 sequence (DNA): TGCGCCAGCAGCTTGGGACAGGGTAGAGCGTACGAGCAGTACTTC. It codes for CASSLGQGRAYEQYF.

The chain recombines TRBV13 with TRBJ1-2, with 10 bases lining up with TRBD1. Trimming took 5 bases from V and 6 from J; bases not matched to a gene: 3. Germline lookup yields CDR1 PRHDT and CDR2 FYEKMQ (reference sequence). CDR3 length: 13 residues. CDR3: CASSGGTGDGYTF. In DNA, the CDR3 is TGTGCCAGCAGCGGCGGGACAGGGGATGGCTACACCTTC.

V and J are TRBV4-2 and TRBJ1-4; D not resolved. V was clipped by 3 bases and J by 0 bases, with 11 bases between them. The germline gives CDR1 LGHNA, CDR2 YNFKEQ. The CDR3 is 16 residues long. The CDR3 region has the DNA TGTGCCAGCAGCCAGTCGCAGGTCCCAACTAATGAAAAACTGTTTTTT. Translating gives CASSQSQVPTNEKLFF.

The CDR3 sequence: CASSVGDRDYNEQFF. CDR3 nucleotides: TGTGCCAGCAGCGTGGGGGACAGGGACTACAATGAGCAGTTCTTC. The V gene is TRBV9, the J gene TRBJ2-1, with 9 bases aligning to TRBD1. CDR1 and CDR2 from the germline V gene are SGDLS and YYNGEE. V trimming: 2 bases; J trimming: 3 bases; junction bases outside the gene matches: 3. CDR3 length: 15 amino acids.

J is TRBJ2-3 and V is TRBV4-1; TRBD2 agrees at 14 bases. Looked up from germline, CDR1 is MGHRA and CDR2 is YSYEKL. Germline trimming cut 4 bases from V and 5 bases from J; bases unmatched to any gene: 5. This CDR3 is built from 16 residues. The CDR3 DNA is TGCGCCAGCAGCCCAGGGACTAGCGGGGGATTAGATACGCAGTATTTT. It is translated as CASSPGTSGGLDTQYF.

The rearrangement joins TRBV9 to TRBJ2-7; D gene ambiguous. The ends were cut back, 0 bases at V and 6 bases at J, with 10 bases in the middle. From germline, CDR1 is SGDLS and CDR2 YYNGEE. CDR3 length: 13 residues. In DNA, the CDR3 is TGTGCCAGCAGCGTAGTTGATAGCTTCGAGCAGTACTTC. Amino acids: CASSVVDSFEQYF. The full variable domain, in which reference TRBV9 and TRBJ2-7 provide the parts outside the CDR3, is DSGVTQTPKHLITATGQRVTLRCSPRSGDLSVYWYQQSLDQGLQFLIQYYNGEERAKGNILERFSAQQFPDLHSELNLSSLELGDSALYFCASSVVDSFEQYFGPGTRLTVT.

The J gene is TRBJ2-7, the V gene TRBV4-2, with TRBD2 as a possible D gene (6 bases). The V end was cut by 0 bases, the J end by 7 bases, with 10 bases between. Germline CDR1 reads LGHNA; CDR2 reads YNFKEQ. This CDR3 is built from 13 residues. This CDR3 is CASSQDLAGEQYF. The CDR3, as DNA: TGTGCCAGCAGCCAAGACCTCGCGGGGGAGCAGTACTTC.